Given below is one T cell receptor (beta chain) in context. The antigen remains unidentified. This CDR3 comprises 14 residues. Germline lookup yields CDR1 MNHEY and CDR2 SMNVEV (reference sequence). Trimming at V came to 4 bases and at J to 3 bases, leaving 4 bases not matched to a gene. The data were obtained in a study of cytotoxic CD8 clonotypes in ibrutinib-treated CLL. Study results and limitations: Public clonotypes, found uncommonly, either contracted or stayed stable on treatment.

Assay used: immunoSEQ multiplex PCR; TCRdb lists only in-frame clones, some missing. The sample includes about 17,000 clones, approximately 64% of them seen just once. This specimen was PBMCs, taken after 12 months of ibrutinib treatment. This rearrangement joins TRBV27 to TRBJ2-7; TRBD1 agrees at 9 bases. The sequence derives from a human donor with chronic lymphocytic leukemia. CDR3: CASSSRTGDYEQYF. CDR3 coding DNA: TGTGCCAGCAGTTCCAGGACAGGGGACTACGAGCAGTACTTC.